The 21 T cell receptor beta chains below come from one sample, sequenced in a study of tumor and adjacent non-tumor tissue in lung cancer. RNA was extracted from bulk tissue without any cell sorting. The library came from three nested PCR rounds adapted from ARM-PCR protocols. TCRdb called the multiplex PCR reads again in MiXCR, with one record for every CDR3 protein. Of over 60,000 distinct CDR3 sequences in the sample, roughly 80% are singletons; the top ten hold roughly 13%. The material sequenced was lung tumor tissue. The receptor set was obtained from a woman aged 45-65 years with non-small cell lung cancer.

Of note for this clonotype: With a much larger clone just one base away, this may be a read error. The gene calls are TRBV28 and TRBJ2-3, with D tentatively TRBD2 (6 bases). CDR3 length equals 17 residues. The germline V gene encodes CDR1 MDHEN and CDR2 SYDVKM. This CDR3 reads CANSSGRDFSSTDTQYF. CDR3 nucleotide sequence: TGTGCCAACAGTTCCGGGAGAGATTTCTCTAGCACAGATACGCAGTATTTT.

The CDR3 here is CARIFMAGGDNEQFF. Here the CDR3 DNA reads TGTGCCAGGATCTTTATGGCGGGAGGAGACAATGAGCAGTTCTTC. This sequence joins TRBV11-2 and TRBJ2-1; 8 positions match TRBD2. The CDR3 has 15 amino acids. Losses at the gene ends were 9 bases for V and 5 bases for J; bases not matched to a gene: 12. Germline assignment: CDR1 SGHAT and CDR2 FQNNGV.

Points on this clonotype: A read error may produce the germline difference seen at one junction end. The gene calls are TRBV29-1 and TRBJ2-7; 13 bases agree with TRBD2. Germline CDR1 and CDR2: SQVTM and ANQGSEA. This CDR3 is built from 16 residues. The CDR3 DNA is TGCACCGTTGAAGCGGTGGGACTAGCGGGATCCTACGAGCAGTACTTC. Protein sequence: CTVEAVGLAGSYEQYF.

Remarks on this clonotype: An end of the junction differs from the germline gene, which may be a read error. Written as DNA, the CDR3 is TGTAGCGTCCGGGACAGGGGCGTAGGGGTGACCCAGTACTTC. It yields the protein CSVRDRGVGVTQYF. This chain links TRBV29-1 with TRBJ2-5, with TRBD1 matching over 10 bases. In germline, CDR1 is SQVTM, CDR2 ANQGSEA. The CDR3 contains 14 residues.

In this sample, this clonotype turned up once. One junction end does not reproduce the germline sequence, and a read error may be involved. This chain uses TRBV6-6 with TRBJ2-7; either TRBD1 or TRBD2 may fit D (5 bases each). Germline CDR1 reads MNHNY; CDR2 reads SVGAGI (reference sequence). This CDR3 contains 14 residues. CDR3 in amino acids: CASRPPGTNKEHYF. CDR3 coding DNA: TGTGCCAGCAGACCCCCCGGGACGAACAAAGAGCACTATTTC.

Concerning this clonotype: Its ends do not fully match the called genes, so a read error is possible. The CDR3 coding sequence is TGTGCCAGTGCGAGCCGGGGAGAGGGTTATCAGCCCCAACATTTT. Protein sequence: CASASRGEGYQPQHF. The rearrangement uses TRBV6-2 or TRBV6-3 and TRBJ1-5; D gene ambiguous. Germline CDR1 MNHEY, CDR2 SVGEGT. CDR3 length: 15 amino acids.

There are many counts of this clonotype. The CDR3 sequence: CAWSRGQYYYEQYF. In DNA form, the CDR3 reads TGTGCCTGGAGTAGGGGACAGTATTACTACGAGCAGTACTTC. The chain recombines TRBV30 with TRBJ2-7, with 7 positions matching TRBD1. This CDR3 is 14 amino acids long. V lost 2 bases, J lost 3 bases, and 7 bases stayed unmatched. Germline V gives CDR1 GTSNPN, CDR2 SVGIG (reference sequence).

About this clonotype itself: One end of the junction fails to match germline, which may point to a read error. The rearrangement joins TRBV6-2 or TRBV6-3 to TRBJ1-2; perhaps TRBD1 as D (5 bases). CDR3 length: 14 amino acids. Germline values: CDR1 MNHEY, CDR2 SVGEGT. The CDR3 nucleotides read TGTGCCAGCAGTTATCAGGGATATAGCTATGACTACACCTTC. This translates into CASSYQGYSYDYTF.

The V gene is TRBV16, the J gene TRBJ2-1, with D unresolved. Germline CDR1 reads KGHSY; CDR2 reads FQNENV. V shed 3 bases and J shed 7 bases, with 10 bases lying between them. The CDR3 totals 13 residues. The CDR3 DNA follows: TGTGCCAGCAGCCAGAGATGTAATAATGAGCAGTTCTTC. It yields the protein CASSQRCNNEQFF.

This clonotype came up once. One end of the junction varies from germline; a read error may be responsible. The chain couples TRBV11-2 to TRBJ2-3; 14 bases are a match to TRBD2. The CDR3 length is 17 residues. The germline gives CDR1 SGHAT, CDR2 FQNNGV. CDR3 residues: CASSLEPGLAGAGTRYF. The CDR3 bases are TGTGCCAGCAGCTTGGAGCCGGGACTAGCGGGAGCAGGTACGCGGTATTTT.

As concerns this clonotype: The conserved phenylalanine or tryptophan normally closing the CDR3 is absent here, so this likely arose from a read error. V gene TRBV20-1 combines with J gene TRBJ2-5; 9 bases match TRBD2. After removal of 0 bases from V and 5 bases from J, the junction contained 7 bases not matched to a gene. The CDR3 is 15 residues long. In germline, CDR1 is DFQATT, CDR2 SNEGSKA (reference sequence). The CDR3 spells CSARDRAGGLETQYS. CDR3 sequence (DNA): TGCAGTGCTAGAGATAGAGCGGGAGGCTTGGAGACCCAGTACTCC.

In the case of this clonotype: This likely comes from a read error, as the CDR3 has no conserved phenylalanine or tryptophan at its end. This chain uses TRBV6-2 or TRBV6-3 with TRBJ1-1; TRBD1 might be the D (5 bases). The V end lost 4 bases, the J end lost 2 bases, and 14 bases lay between the germline ends. The germline CDR1 and CDR2 sequences are MNHEY and SVGEGT. This CDR3 has 15 residues. The CDR3 region has the DNA TGTGCCAGCAGTTGGAGGACAAGGGGCAACACTGAAGCTTTCTCT. Its translation is CASSWRTRGNTEAFS.

The chain links TRBV4-2 to TRBJ2-5; D possibly uses TRBD1 or TRBD2 (6 bases each). The CDR3 has 16 residues. Trimming cost V 3 bases and J 0 bases, with 14 bases left between them. Germline V CDR1 and CDR2: LGHNA, YNFKEQ. The CDR3: CASSHAHGGHQETQYF. CDR3 bases: TGTGCCAGCAGCCATGCACACGGGGGCCACCAAGAGACCCAGTACTTC.

This clonotype was counted between two and nine times. One junction end does not reproduce the germline sequence, and a read error may be involved. The CDR3 DNA is TGCGCCAGCAGGCAAGACCGGCAGGGGACCTACAATGAGCAGTTCTTT. This codes for CASRQDRQGTYNEQFF. The chain combines TRBV4-1 with TRBJ2-1; a possible D gene is TRBD1 (6 bases). Germline assignment: CDR1 MGHRA and CDR2 YSYEKL. The CDR3 sequence is 16 residues long.

Comments on this clonotype: A read error may account for a junction end that differs from germline. The genes are TRBV20-1 and TRBJ2-7, with D perhaps TRBD1 (7 bases). Per the germline V gene, CDR1 is DFQATT and CDR2 is SNEGSKA (reference sequence). The CDR3 runs to 12 residues. DNA for the CDR3: TGCATTGCTAGGCGGGACAGCCACGAGCAGTACTTC. Its protein is CIARRDSHEQYF.

V is TRBV11-2 and J is TRBJ2-1; D might be TRBD2 (5 bases). In germline, CDR1 is SGHAT, CDR2 FQNNGV. Trimming stripped 3 bases from V and 7 bases from J, with 13 bases between. The CDR3 has 14 residues. Written as DNA, the CDR3 is TGTGCCAGCAGCTTTAATCCGGGAACGAATGAGCAGTTCTTC. It yields the protein CASSFNPGTNEQFF.

Worth noting for this clonotype: The junction departs from germline at one end; a sequencing error may be responsible. The chain is built from TRBV6-1 and TRBJ1-5; no firm D call. Germline assignment: CDR1 MNHNS and CDR2 SASEGT. This CDR3 spans 15 amino acids. The CDR3 bases are TGTGTCAGCAGTGAAGCTCGTCAGGTCCCAGGGCCCCAGCATTTT. It codes for CVSSEARQVPGPQHF.

This clonotype was observed a handful of times. This rearrangement joins TRBV7-9 to TRBJ2-7; 9 nucleotides agree with TRBD1. The germline CDR1 and CDR2 sequences are SEHNR and FQNEAQ (reference sequence). V dropped 5 bases and J dropped 3; count of bases not matched to a gene: 5. This CDR3 is built from 14 residues. CDR3 in DNA: TGTGCCAGCAGCGACCGGGACAGGGACTACGAGCAGTACTTC. Its translation is CASSDRDRDYEQYF.

Comment on this clonotype: This likely comes from a read error, as the CDR3 has no conserved phenylalanine or tryptophan at its end. J is TRBJ2-3 and V is TRBV4-2, with D tentatively TRBD2 (6 bases). Trimming cost V 1 base and J 2 bases, with 16 bases left between them. This CDR3 has 17 residues. CDR1 and CDR2 (germline): LGHNA, YNFKEQ. CDR3 nucleotide sequence: TGTGCCAGCAGCCAAGGACGAGCGGGCGGATCCACAGATACGCAGTATTCT. It encodes CASSQGRAGGSTDTQYS.

This clonotype was detected once. At one of its ends the junction is not consistent with the germline gene, which may arise from a read error. V gene TRBV29-1 combines with J gene TRBJ2-1; 9 positions match TRBD2. The CDR3 contains 11 residues. The germline V gene has CDR1 SQVTM and CDR2 ANQGSEA. The CDR3 spells CNANAGGEQFF. The DNA of the CDR3 is TGTAACGCTAACGCGGGGGGGGAGCAGTTCTTC.

There are a few counts of this clonotype. A read error is possible here, since a much larger clone lies one base away. The V gene is TRBV7-9, the J gene TRBJ2-2, with 10 bases lining up with TRBD1. J lost 6 bases, V lost 5 bases, and 9 bases had no gene match. CDR3 size: 16 residues. CDR1 is SEHNR and CDR2 is FQNEAQ in the germline V gene (reference sequence). CDR3 nucleotide sequence: TGTGCCAGCAGCATCGACAGGGGGCCCCATTCCGGGGAGCTGTTTTTT. Translation: CASSIDRGPHSGELFF.